This passage covers 27 T cell receptor beta chains from one sample sequenced in a study of cytomegalovirus exposure and HLA in healthy donors. Use of 60 Vbeta and 13 Jbeta primers characterized the PCR. Assay: immunoSEQ multiplex PCR; the TCRdb copy retains only in-frame clones and omits some. Of around 120,000 clones listed, approximately 72% were seen once; the top ten hold roughly 8.2%. Sample: PBMCs. The source of these receptors is a woman aged 40 to 50 in good health and CMV-seropositive.

The V gene is TRBV6-6, the J gene TRBJ1-1; 8 positions agree with TRBD1. V lost 5 bases to trimming and J lost 3 bases; unmatched junction nucleotides: 5. The CDR3 length is 14 residues. Germline assignment: CDR1 MNHNY and CDR2 SVGAGI (reference sequence). The CDR3, as DNA: TGTGCCAGCAGTAGCCAGGGGGCGTACACTGAAGCTTTCTTT. Protein: CASSSQGAYTEAFF.

This clone was observed a few times. This chain uses TRBV7-9 with TRBJ1-4; possibly TRBD1 for D (5 bases). The CDR3 contains 18 residues. Germline loops: CDR1 SEHNR, CDR2 FQNEAQ (reference sequence). V lost 1 base and J 0 bases, leaving 15 bases between the germline ends. CDR3 nucleotide sequence: TGTGCCAGCAGCTTAGGGCAGGGCAGATCTGCAACTAATGAAAAACTGTTTTTT. It yields the protein CASSLGQGRSATNEKLFF.

Only one count was recorded for this clone. V is TRBV7-2 and J is TRBJ2-5; possible D gene TRBD2, 5 bases. This CDR3 is 12 amino acids long. V lost 0 bases and J 11 bases, leaving 10 bases between the germline ends. Germline V lookup: CDR1 SGHTA, CDR2 FQGNSA. CDR3 amino acids: CASSLALGEQYF. Here the CDR3 DNA reads TGTGCCAGCAGCTTAGCGCTGGGAGAGCAGTACTTC.

The chain joins TRBV5-1 to TRBJ2-3, with D possibly TRBD1 on 6 matching bases. CDR3 length: 14 residues. CDR1 is SGHRS, CDR2 YFSETQ, per germline. The ends were cut back, 4 bases at V and 5 bases at J, with 14 bases in the middle. The CDR3 region has the DNA TGCGCCAGCAGCCTACCAGGGGTTGGAGATACGCAGTATTTT. This translates into CASSLPGVGDTQYF.

As for this clone: The same CDR3 also results from other DNA sequences found in this sample. V usage is TRBV29-1 and J usage is TRBJ1-2; the D gene is possibly TRBD1 (5 bases). V was trimmed by 4 bases and J by 8 bases, leaving 17 bases between them. The CDR3 has 13 amino acids. Per the germline V gene, CDR1 is SQVTM and CDR2 is ANQGSEA. CDR3 coding DNA: TGCAGCGTTGTTGGAGGGAGGGGCTACGGCTACACCTTC. This encodes CSVVGGRGYGYTF.

A few counts support this clone. The rearrangement joins TRBV2 to TRBJ1-1, with D unresolved. The CDR3 is made up of 13 amino acids. Germline V gene sequence: CDR1 SNHLY, CDR2 FYNNEI. V was clipped by 4 bases and J by 2 bases, with 8 bases between them. The CDR3 reads CASSAGYNTEAFF. The CDR3 region has the DNA TGTGCCAGCAGTGCGGGGTACAACACTGAAGCTTTCTTT.

This clone was seen ten or more times. This chain connects TRBV6-5 to TRBJ1-2; D perhaps matches TRBD1 (6 bases). The germline gives CDR1 MNHEY, CDR2 SVGAGI. With 7 bases removed from V and 8 bases from J, the gap between germline ends came to 23 bases. The CDR3 sequence is 15 residues long. CDR3 amino acids: CASTMIKGGMGGYTF. The CDR3 nucleotides read TGTGCCAGCACTATGATTAAAGGGGGAATGGGGGGCTACACCTTC.

The chain employs TRBV6-6 and TRBJ2-2, with 11 bases aligning to TRBD1. CDR1 is MNHNY and CDR2 is SVGAGI in the germline V gene (reference sequence). This CDR3 has 14 residues. The V gene end was trimmed by 5 bases and the J gene end by 7 bases; junction bases not matched to a gene: 3. The CDR3 loop is CASSPDRGRGELFF. The CDR3 DNA reads TGTGCCAGCAGTCCGGACAGGGGGCGCGGGGAGCTGTTTTTT.

This clone is a singleton in its sample. This rearrangement joins TRBV7-6 to TRBJ2-3; D might be TRBD2 (6 bases). CDR3 size: 15 residues. Per germline, CDR1 SGHVS and CDR2 FNYEAQ. Trimming took 5 bases from V and 6 from J, leaving 18 bases between them. CDR3 in DNA: TGTGCCAGCAGCCCCCGGACTATACGCAGCGATACGCAGTATTTT. This codes for CASSPRTIRSDTQYF.

The chain carries TRBV12-5 and TRBJ1-4, with D possibly being TRBD1 (6 bases). This CDR3 is built from 17 residues. Germline values: CDR1 LGHNT, CDR2 FRNRAP. Trimming took 4 bases from V and 4 from J, leaving 19 bases between them. In DNA, the CDR3 is TGTGCTAGTGGTTGGACCTCCGGACAGTCCAGTAATGAAAAACTGTTTTTT. Amino acids: CASGWTSGQSSNEKLFF.

The gene calls are TRBV29-1 and TRBJ2-3; 8 bases fit TRBD1. V lost 5 bases to trimming and J lost 4 bases; unmatched junction nucleotides: 5. The CDR3 is 13 residues long. CDR1 is SQVTM, CDR2 ANQGSEA, per germline. CDR3 in amino acids: CSVLAGGPDTQYF. In DNA form, the CDR3 reads TGCAGCGTTCTCGCAGGGGGCCCAGATACGCAGTATTTT.

The chain has TRBV2 and TRBJ2-7, with a weak D call TRBD1 (6 bases). There are 14 residues in the CDR3. The ends were cut back, 2 bases at V and 4 bases at J, with 12 bases in the middle. Per the germline V gene, CDR1 is SNHLY and CDR2 is FYNNEI. CDR3 region: CASSELGATYEQYF. The DNA of the CDR3 is TGTGCCAGCAGTGAATTGGGGGCTACGTACGAGCAGTACTTC.

As regards this clone: At one boundary the junction diverges from the germline segment, which might be a read error. The CDR3 sequence is CASSPLTGELFF. The DNA of the CDR3 is TGTGCTAGCAGCCCCCTGACCGGGGAGCTGTTTTTT. The chain combines TRBV7-7 with TRBJ2-2; the D is unclear. The CDR3 contains 12 residues. Germline CDR1 reads SSHAT; CDR2 reads FNYEAQ (reference sequence).

The chain couples TRBV19 to TRBJ1-1, with 7 bases aligning to TRBD1. Germline CDR1 and CDR2: LNHDA and SQIVND (reference sequence). The CDR3 extends over 14 amino acids. Trimming at V came to 6 bases and at J to 1 base, leaving 5 bases not matched to a gene. CDR3 nucleotides: TGTGCCAGTAGCCAATGGGACAGGAACACTGAAGCTTTCTTT. This gives the protein CASSQWDRNTEAFF.

The rearrangement uses TRBV7-2 and TRBJ1-1; D may be TRBD1 (5 bases). Germline V gene lookup returns CDR1 SGHTA and CDR2 FQGNSA. V lost 2 bases and J 5 bases, leaving 12 bases between the germline ends. This CDR3 contains 14 residues. CDR3 protein: CASSLMGRGTEAFF. Here the CDR3 DNA reads TGTGCCAGCAGCTTAATGGGTCGGGGGACTGAAGCTTTCTTT.

This chain uses TRBV9 with TRBJ2-1; 8 bases fit TRBD2. The V gene's germline CDR1 is SGDLS and CDR2 YYNGEE. This CDR3 has 16 amino acids. The V gene end was trimmed by 4 bases and the J gene end by 2 bases; junction bases not matched to a gene: 8. The CDR3 spells CASSPRLASPYNEQFF. The CDR3 region has the DNA TGTGCCAGCAGCCCCAGACTAGCGAGTCCCTACAATGAGCAGTTCTTC. Drawing the rest from reference TRBV9 and TRBJ2-1, the complete variable domain is DSGVTQTPKHLITATGQRVTLRCSPRSGDLSVYWYQQSLDQGLQFLIQYYNGEERAKGNILERFSAQQFPDLHSELNLSSLELGDSALYFCASSPRLASPYNEQFFGPGTRLTVL.

The gene calls are TRBV4-3 and TRBJ2-2; 8 bases fit TRBD2. J gave up 2 bases and V 0 bases, and 5 bases lay outside the gene matches. This CDR3 is built from 17 residues. The germline gives CDR1 LGHNA, CDR2 YSLEER. CDR3 loop: CASSQDYGGANTGELFF. The CDR3 DNA is TGCGCCAGCAGCCAAGATTACGGGGGGGCTAACACCGGGGAGCTGTTTTTT.

This chain joins TRBV6-1 and TRBJ1-2; the D gene is possibly TRBD1 (6 bases). This CDR3 is 14 amino acids long. V lost 6 bases to trimming and J lost 2 bases, with 13 bases between them. CDR1 is MNHNS, CDR2 SASEGT, per germline. CDR3 residues: CASRTRTENYGYTF. DNA of the CDR3: TGTGCCAGCAGAACAAGGACAGAGAACTATGGCTACACCTTC.

The chain uses TRBV11-3 and TRBJ2-7, with 7 bases identical to TRBD1. Per the germline V gene, CDR1 is SGHNT and CDR2 is YENEEA. After removal of 4 bases from V and 4 bases from J, the junction contained 13 bases not matched to a gene. CDR3 length: 16 amino acids. The CDR3 nucleotides are TGTGCCAGCAGCTCTAGCCAACAGGGGAAAAGATACGAGCAGTACTTC. It yields the protein CASSSSQQGKRYEQYF.

This clone was recorded once. The chain has TRBV14 and TRBJ2-7, with 9 bases that match TRBD1. The V and J ends lost 3 bases and 3 bases, in that order; junction bases with no gene match: 9. Germline V lookup: CDR1 SGHDN, CDR2 FVKESK. This CDR3 comprises 16 residues. The CDR3 sequence: CASSQPGTGLFYEQYF. The CDR3 coding sequence is TGTGCCAGCAGCCAGCCCGGGACAGGGTTGTTCTACGAGCAGTACTTC.

V gene TRBV4-3 combines with J gene TRBJ2-7; 14 bases agree with TRBD2. Germline CDR1 and CDR2: LGHNA and YSLEER. The CDR3 covers 19 residues. V lost 0 bases and J lost 5; bases outside the gene matches: 12. The CDR3 region is CASSQDDGTSGGMIHEQYF. The CDR3 DNA reads as TGCGCCAGCAGCCAAGATGATGGGACTAGCGGGGGAATGATCCACGAGCAGTACTTC.

The chain carries TRBV11-2 and TRBJ1-1; no clear D gene. The length of the CDR3 is 13 residues. The V and J ends lost 2 bases and 11 bases respectively, with 15 bases between them. CDR1 SGHAT and CDR2 FQNNGV come from the germline V gene. The CDR3 DNA is TGTGCCAGCAGCTTACTGCAGGTTTATGAGGCTTTCTTT. Its translation is CASSLLQVYEAFF. Looking up the rest from reference TRBV11-2 and TRBJ1-1 gives the full variable domain: EAGVAQSPRYKIIEKRQSVAFWCNPISGHATLYWYQQILGQGPKLLIQFQNNGVVDDSQLPKDRFSAERLKGVDSTLKIQPAKLEDSAVYLCASSLLQVYEAFFGQGTRLTVV.

The sample holds a few counts of this clone. The V gene is TRBV9, the J gene TRBJ2-3; D not resolved. This CDR3 is built from 12 residues. CDR1 SGDLS and CDR2 YYNGEE come from the germline V gene. V dropped 4 bases and J dropped 0 bases, with 3 bases sitting between them. CDR3 in amino acids: CASSRSTDTQYF. In DNA form, the CDR3 reads TGTGCCAGCAGCCGTAGCACAGATACGCAGTATTTT.

The chain links TRBV29-1 to TRBJ1-2, with TRBD1 matching over 9 bases. J lost 3 bases, V lost 7 bases, and 6 bases had no gene match. CDR3 length equals 13 residues. Germline-derived CDR1 and CDR2 are SQVTM and ANQGSEA. CDR3 nucleotides: TGCAGCGCCGGGACAGGGAATGACTATGGCTACACCTTC. Protein product: CSAGTGNDYGYTF.

V usage is TRBV10-1 and J usage is TRBJ1-1; D is unresolved. The ends were cut back, 3 bases at V and 7 bases at J, with 15 bases in the middle. The CDR3 sequence is 14 residues long. Per germline, CDR1 WNHNN and CDR2 SYGVQD (reference sequence). The DNA for the CDR3 is TGCGCCAGCAGTGACCACGTCCTAAGAAATGAAGCTTTCTTT. Translating it yields CASSDHVLRNEAFF.

The chain joins TRBV5-1 to TRBJ2-2; no reliable D call. The CDR3 is 14 residues long. V was pared by 5 bases and J by 0 bases, with 8 bases between. Germline CDR1 is SGHRS and CDR2 is YFSETQ. The CDR3 sequence is CASRQKTNTGELFF. The DNA for the CDR3 is TGCGCCAGCAGGCAGAAAACGAACACCGGGGAGCTGTTTTTT.

The rearrangement joins TRBV6-1 to TRBJ2-1, with D possibly matching TRBD1 (7 bases). The length of the CDR3 is 15 residues. CDR1 is MNHNS, CDR2 SASEGT, per germline. With 2 bases removed from V and 9 bases from J, the gap between germline ends came to 17 bases. The CDR3 DNA reads TGTGCCAGCAGTGAACGGAGGGGGCACATGAGTGAGCAGTTCTTC. Translation gives CASSERRGHMSEQFF.